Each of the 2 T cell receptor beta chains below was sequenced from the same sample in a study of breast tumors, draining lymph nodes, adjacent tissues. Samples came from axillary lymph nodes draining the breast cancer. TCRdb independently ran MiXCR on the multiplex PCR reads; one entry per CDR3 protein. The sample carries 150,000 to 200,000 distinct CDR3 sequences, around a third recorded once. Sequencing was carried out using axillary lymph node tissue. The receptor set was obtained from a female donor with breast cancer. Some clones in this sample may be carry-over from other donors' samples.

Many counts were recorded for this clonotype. CDR3 in amino acids: CACTSPGQGYNEQFF. CDR3 nucleotide sequence: TGTGCCTGTACCTCTCCGGGACAGGGTTACAATGAGCAGTTCTTC. The rearrangement links TRBV30 to TRBJ2-1; 9 bases are shared with TRBD1. V lost 6 bases, J lost 4 bases, and 10 bases stayed unmatched. The germline CDR1 and CDR2 sequences are GTSNPN and SVGIG (reference sequence). There are 15 residues in the CDR3.

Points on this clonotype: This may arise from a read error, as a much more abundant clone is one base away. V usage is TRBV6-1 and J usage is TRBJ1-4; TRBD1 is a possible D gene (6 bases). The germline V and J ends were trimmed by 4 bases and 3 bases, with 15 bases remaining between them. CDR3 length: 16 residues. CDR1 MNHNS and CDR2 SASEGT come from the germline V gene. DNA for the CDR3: TGTGCCAGCAGTGTAAACAGGGTCCCGGCTAATGAAAAACTGTTTTTT. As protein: CASSVNRVPANEKLFF.